These 31 T cell receptor beta chains share one sample of origin, sequenced in a study of cytomegalovirus exposure and HLA in healthy donors. Primers included in the PCR were 60 Vbeta and 13 Jbeta primers. Clones were read by immunoSEQ multiplex PCR, and TCRdb kept only the in-frame ones, dropping some. The data show 90,000 to 120,000 clones, about 79% seen once. Material for sequencing was PBMCs. These receptors came from a man aged 50-59 years in good health and CMV-seropositive.

This rearrangement joins TRBV11-2 to TRBJ1-1, with unresolved D. Trimming cost V 0 bases and J 5 bases, with 10 bases left between them. This CDR3 is built from 14 residues. The germline V gene has CDR1 SGHAT and CDR2 FQNNGV. CDR3 in amino acids: CASSLDVYGTEAFF. For the CDR3, the DNA is TGTGCCAGCAGCTTAGATGTGTACGGGACTGAAGCTTTCTTT.

The chain uses TRBV11-2 and TRBJ2-1, with TRBD1 matching over 9 bases. Germline CDR1 is SGHAT and CDR2 is FQNNGV. The CDR3 is 15 amino acids. Trimming took 5 bases from V and 4 from J; bases not matched to a gene: 6. The CDR3 region is CASSPYRGPYNEQFF. CDR3 in DNA: TGTGCCAGCAGCCCCTACAGGGGGCCATACAATGAGCAGTTCTTC.

DNA of the CDR3: TGTGCCAGCAGCTTTTACAGGGGCGAAGGAGAGACCCAGTACTTC. Translated: CASSFYRGEGETQYF. This chain uses TRBV5-4 with TRBJ2-5; TRBD1 agrees at 7 bases. The germline CDR1 and CDR2 sequences are SGHNT and YYREEE (reference sequence). The CDR3 runs to 15 residues. With V trimmed by 2 bases and J by 4 bases, 8 bases remained unmatched.

About this clone: Sequence at one end of the junction differs from germline and may be a read error. The genes are TRBV7-9 and TRBJ2-7, with D possibly being TRBD2 (5 bases). The CDR3 is 13 residues long. Per the germline V gene, CDR1 is SEHNR and CDR2 is FQNEAQ (reference sequence). DNA for the CDR3: TGTTCCAGCAGCCCGGATGGTGGGAGAGAGCAGTACTTC. Encoded protein: CSSSPDGGREQYF.

This clone has more than one count but fewer than ten. This rearrangement joins TRBV29-1 to TRBJ1-1, with 8 bases matching TRBD1. The V segment lost 3 bases and the J segment 5 bases; nucleotides outside the gene matches: 11. The CDR3 contains 15 residues. In germline, CDR1 is SQVTM, CDR2 ANQGSEA. The CDR3 reads CSVDGAGGAGTEAFF. CDR3 nucleotide sequence: TGCAGCGTTGACGGGGCAGGGGGCGCCGGGACTGAAGCTTTCTTT.

In its sample, this clone was seen once. The rearrangement uses TRBV28 and TRBJ2-5, with 7 bases fitting TRBD1. The CDR3 extends over 14 amino acids. Germline V lookup: CDR1 MDHEN, CDR2 SYDVKM. The trim removed 6 bases at V and 5 bases at J, leaving 9 bases unmatched. The CDR3 is CASREQGLGETQYF. In nucleotides, the CDR3 is TGTGCCAGCAGGGAACAGGGGCTTGGGGAGACCCAGTACTTC.

This rearrangement joins TRBV19 to TRBJ1-4; D remains ambiguous. There are 15 residues in the CDR3. The ends were cut back, 5 bases at V and 9 bases at J, with 19 bases in the middle. Germline CDR1 reads LNHDA; CDR2 reads SQIVND (reference sequence). The CDR3 DNA sequence: TGTGCCAGTAGTGGAACGGAGGGTTTCAGTAAAAAACTGTTTTTT. This translates into CASSGTEGFSKKLFF.

The rearrangement uses TRBV5-1 and TRBJ1-1; 7 nucleotides align to TRBD1. This CDR3 has 15 residues. V lost 4 bases to trimming and J lost 5 bases; unmatched junction nucleotides: 11. The germline CDR1 and CDR2 sequences are SGHRS and YFSETQ. The CDR3 nucleotides are TGCGCCAGCAGCCAAACGACAGGGAGAACAACTGAAGCTTTCTTT. It codes for CASSQTTGRTTEAFF. Together with reference TRBV5-1 and TRBJ1-1, the CDR3 gives the full variable domain: KAGVTQTPRYLIKTRGQQVTLSCSPISGHRSVSWYQQTPGQGLQFLFEYFSETQRNKGNFPGRFSGRQFSNSRSEMNVSTLELGDSALYLCASSQTTGRTTEAFFGQGTRLTVV.

This rearrangement joins TRBV7-6 to TRBJ2-5, with 9 bases that match TRBD2. Germline CDR1 and CDR2: SGHVS and FNYEAQ. This CDR3 comprises 15 residues. V gave up 1 base and J gave up 4 bases; unmatched junction bases: 4. The CDR3 loop reads CASSLGREGRETQYF. CDR3 nucleotides: TGTGCCAGCAGCTTAGGGCGGGAGGGCCGAGAGACCCAGTACTTC.

The chain recombines TRBV6-5 with TRBJ1-1, with 7 positions matching TRBD1. The CDR3 contains 14 residues. The ends lost 6 bases at V and 6 bases at J; junction bases unmatched: 10. Germline CDR1 and CDR2: MNHEY and SVGAGI. The CDR3, as DNA: TGTGCCAGCAGGAAAACAAACAGGGGAGCTGAAGCTTTCTTT. Protein: CASRKTNRGAEAFF.

CDR3 amino acids: CASSLSGVGDYGYTF. CDR3 sequence (DNA): TGTGCCAGCAGCCTTTCAGGGGTAGGTGACTATGGCTACACCTTC. The chain employs TRBV4-2 and TRBJ1-2; D might be TRBD1 (6 bases). CDR1 is LGHNA, CDR2 YNFKEQ, per germline. The V end lost 4 bases, the J end lost 3 bases, and 15 bases lay between the germline ends. The CDR3 extends over 15 amino acids.

This clone has only a few counts. The chain links TRBV30 to TRBJ2-2; TRBD1 is a possible D gene (5 bases). There are 13 residues in the CDR3. Between the trimmed V and J ends, which lost 0 bases and 3 bases, there was a span of 5 bases. Germline lookup yields CDR1 GTSNPN and CDR2 SVGIG (reference sequence). As DNA, the CDR3 is TGTGCCTGGAGTGTAGGGGACACCGGGGAGCTGTTTTTT. Residues: CAWSVGDTGELFF.

The chain uses TRBV6-5 and TRBJ1-6, with TRBD1 as a possible D gene (6 bases). Germline values: CDR1 MNHEY, CDR2 SVGAGI. V gave up 5 bases and J gave up 7 bases, with 6 bases separating them. The CDR3 covers 12 residues. The CDR3, as DNA: TGTGCCAGCAGTACAGGGAATTCACCCCTCCACTTT. This codes for CASSTGNSPLHF.

The chain links TRBV6-5 to TRBJ1-5, with D perhaps matching TRBD1 (5 bases). V was clipped by 6 bases and J by 0 bases, with 9 bases between them. Germline CDR1 MNHEY, CDR2 SVGAGI. The CDR3 length is 14 residues. Here the CDR3 reads CASRGLSSNQPQHF. In DNA, the CDR3 is TGTGCCAGCAGGGGACTCAGTAGCAATCAGCCCCAGCATTTT.

This clone was found a few times. The chain has TRBV10-2 and TRBJ2-3; tentatively, D is TRBD1 (6 bases). Germline V gene sequence: CDR1 WSHSY, CDR2 SAAADI. The germline V and J ends were trimmed by 6 bases and 3 bases, with 16 bases remaining between them. CDR3 length equals 15 residues. CDR3 in amino acids: CASRRVTGPTDTQYF. As DNA, the CDR3 is TGCGCCAGCAGGAGAGTGACAGGTCCGACAGATACGCAGTATTTT.

V is TRBV7-2 and J is TRBJ2-7, with D possibly being TRBD2 (5 bases). Trimming removed 2 bases at V and 3 bases at J, with 11 bases between. The CDR3 sequence is 14 residues long. Germline-derived CDR1 and CDR2 are SGHTA and FQGNSA. In DNA form, the CDR3 reads TGTGCCAGCAGCTTACGGGTGGGAGACTACGAGCAGTACTTC. Translating it yields CASSLRVGDYEQYF.

This chain uses TRBV6-4 with TRBJ2-6, with a tentative D call TRBD1 (6 bases). In germline, CDR1 is MRHNA, CDR2 SNTAGT. CDR3 length: 15 residues. V was shortened by 8 bases and J by 1 base, with 12 bases between the two germline ends. The CDR3: CASSKGQSGANVLTF. The CDR3 DNA sequence: TGTGCCAGCTCTAAAGGACAGTCTGGGGCCAACGTCCTGACTTTC.

This clone showed up just once. This chain links TRBV27 with TRBJ1-5; 9 nucleotides match TRBD1. Germline V gene sequence: CDR1 MNHEY, CDR2 SMNVEV (reference sequence). The CDR3 is 17 amino acids. V lost 3 bases and J lost 6; bases outside the gene matches: 12. CDR3 residues: CASSLGPTGGATQPQHF. CDR3 nucleotide sequence: TGTGCCAGCAGTTTGGGCCCCACAGGGGGCGCGACTCAGCCCCAGCATTTT.

The sample holds many counts of this clone. The chain uses TRBV6-5 and TRBJ1-1; perhaps TRBD1 as D (6 bases). This CDR3 spans 15 amino acids. Trimming shortened V by 0 bases and J by 3 bases, and 11 bases separated the two germline ends. Germline V gives CDR1 MNHEY, CDR2 SVGAGI. CDR3 in amino acids: CASSYSRGGDTEAFF. The CDR3 nucleotides read TGTGCCAGCAGTTACTCGAGGGGGGGGGACACTGAAGCTTTCTTT.

This chain joins TRBV19 and TRBJ1-5; 10 bases fit TRBD1. Germline V lookup: CDR1 LNHDA, CDR2 SQIVND (reference sequence). The trim removed 4 bases at V and 5 bases at J, leaving 2 bases unmatched. CDR3 size: 14 residues. The CDR3 DNA follows: TGTGCCAGTAGTAAAGGGACAGGGGATCAGCCCCAGCATTTT. Its translation: CASSKGTGDQPQHF.

This clone occurred once. The V gene is TRBV5-1, the J gene TRBJ2-6, with no clear D. Trimming cost V 3 bases and J 4 bases, with 8 bases left between them. Germline CDR1 is SGHRS and CDR2 is YFSETQ. The CDR3 has 14 amino acids. The CDR3 DNA reads as TGCGCCAGCAGCTCCCCCGGGGGGGCCAACGTCCTGACTTTC. The encoded protein is CASSSPGGANVLTF.

CDR3 DNA: TGTGCCAGCAGCTTACAGGGGGCGGGGGAGCAGTACTTC. This sequence encodes CASSLQGAGEQYF. The rearrangement uses TRBV7-6 and TRBJ2-7, with 8 nucleotides matching TRBD1. Germline trimming cut 2 bases from V and 7 bases from J; bases unmatched to any gene: 4. The germline V gene has CDR1 SGHVS and CDR2 FNYEAQ. The CDR3 consists of 13 residues. Full variable domain (outside the CDR3, taken from reference TRBV7-6 and TRBJ2-7): GAGVSQSPRYKVTKRGQDVALRCDPISGHVSLYWYRQALGQGPEFLTYFNYEAQQDKSGLPNDRFSAERPEGSISTLTIQRTEQRDSAMYRCASSLQGAGEQYFGPGTRLTVT.

The chain has TRBV25-1 and TRBJ2-7; D remains unclear. V lost 5 bases and J lost 4, with 15 bases in between. The CDR3 consists of 14 residues. CDR1 is MGHDK, CDR2 SYGVNS, per germline. CDR3 protein: CASSRASRSYEQYF. For the CDR3, the DNA is TGTGCCAGCAGTCGAGCCTCGAGAAGTTACGAGCAGTACTTC.

The chain is built from TRBV30 and TRBJ1-6; D is uncertain. The CDR3 consists of 16 residues. The germline V gene encodes CDR1 GTSNPN and CDR2 SVGIG (reference sequence). Trimming took off 2 bases at V and 0 bases at J, with 11 bases between the two ends. The CDR3 nucleotides are TGTGCCTGGAGTCTCCGCCTGAGCTCCTATAATTCACCCCTCCACTTT. Translation: CAWSLRLSSYNSPLHF.

The chain links TRBV6-1 to TRBJ2-5; 9 positions match TRBD1. The end of the DNA aligns better with TRBJ2-7, so the J call may be wrong. Germline CDR1 reads MNHNS; CDR2 reads SASEGT. CDR3 size: 14 residues. CDR3 DNA: TGTGCCACCCTAGACAGGGGGAACTCCTACGAGCAGTACTTC. This sequence encodes CATLDRGNSYEQYF.

There are a few counts of this clone. The chain has TRBV27 and TRBJ2-1, with 8 positions matching TRBD1. The CDR3 consists of 17 residues. Germline CDR1 is MNHEY and CDR2 is SMNVEV (reference sequence). V lost 4 bases and J lost 0; bases outside the gene matches: 8. CDR3 residues: CASSSTGQGSSYNEQFF. In nucleotides, the CDR3 is TGTGCCAGCAGTTCTACAGGACAGGGTAGCTCCTACAATGAGCAGTTCTTC.

This clone was detected only a few times. V gene TRBV9 combines with J gene TRBJ2-2, with 8 positions matching TRBD2. The CDR3 sequence is 16 residues long. CDR1 and CDR2 from the germline V gene are SGDLS and YYNGEE. V lost 3 bases to trimming and J lost 1 base; unmatched junction nucleotides: 5. CDR3 in DNA: TGTGCCAGCAGCGCGCGACTAGCGCGGAACACCGGGGAGCTGTTTTTT. It is translated as CASSARLARNTGELFF.

The V and J genes are TRBV4-2 and TRBJ1-2; possibly TRBD1 for D (5 bases). The CDR3 extends over 14 amino acids. The germline V and J ends were trimmed by 0 bases and 1 base, with 6 bases remaining between them. The germline V gene has CDR1 LGHNA and CDR2 YNFKEQ. The CDR3 DNA is TGTGCCAGCAGCCAAGAAGGGGATAACTATGGCTACACCTTC. It translates to CASSQEGDNYGYTF.

For this clone: Within the sample, other DNA sequences also encode this same CDR3. CDR3: CASSVGLAGGYEQYF. Written as DNA, the CDR3 is TGTGCCAGCAGCGTAGGACTAGCGGGAGGGTACGAGCAGTACTTC. The chain employs TRBV9 and TRBJ2-7, with 14 bases aligning to TRBD2. The CDR3 runs 15 residues. V dropped 0 bases and J dropped 4; count of bases not matched to a gene: 0. Germline CDR1 and CDR2: SGDLS and YYNGEE.

V gene TRBV5-1 combines with J gene TRBJ2-5; no clear D gene. This CDR3 spans 14 amino acids. The germline V gene encodes CDR1 SGHRS and CDR2 YFSETQ. The V gene lost 2 bases and the J gene lost 7 bases, with 15 bases spanning the gap. The DNA for the CDR3 is TGCGCCAGCAGCTTCCCAGGCCGGTTTGGGACCCAGTACTTC. Its translation: CASSFPGRFGTQYF.

The gene calls are TRBV29-1 and TRBJ1-1, with D unresolved. Germline V CDR1 and CDR2: SQVTM, ANQGSEA. The V gene lost 8 bases and the J gene lost 1 base, with 14 bases spanning the gap. This CDR3 is 13 amino acids long. The CDR3 sequence: CSFTGRENTEAFF. The CDR3 DNA reads TGCAGCTTTACCGGACGGGAGAACACTGAAGCTTTCTTT.